The clone carrying this T cell receptor beta chain was picked up many times. The data stem from a study of human T cells and chemical hapten exposure. The CDR3 sequence is 15 residues long. Germline values: CDR1 MGHDK, CDR2 SYGVNS. Trimming cost V 0 bases and J 4 bases, with 12 bases left between them. TCRdb independently ran MiXCR on the RACE reads; one entry per CDR3 protein. The sample yields more than 75,000 distinct CDR3 sequences, 10% seen once. Time point in this sample: patch test 2, 6 weeks after DPC sensitization. Treatment of the sample: therapeutic diphenylcyclopropenone sensitization with weekly scalp DPC.

The chain couples TRBV25-1 to TRBJ1-1, with TRBD1 as a possible D gene (5 bases). This specimen was whole blood, taken in connection with sensitization to the hapten diphenylcyclopropenone (DPC). The receptor was derived from a woman aged 30 to 39 with alopecia areata. Some clones in this sample may be carry-over from other donors' samples. This chain's CDR3 is CASSEYRGQGTEAFF. CDR3 nucleotides: TGTGCCAGCAGTGAATATAGGGGCCAGGGCACTGAAGCTTTCTTT.